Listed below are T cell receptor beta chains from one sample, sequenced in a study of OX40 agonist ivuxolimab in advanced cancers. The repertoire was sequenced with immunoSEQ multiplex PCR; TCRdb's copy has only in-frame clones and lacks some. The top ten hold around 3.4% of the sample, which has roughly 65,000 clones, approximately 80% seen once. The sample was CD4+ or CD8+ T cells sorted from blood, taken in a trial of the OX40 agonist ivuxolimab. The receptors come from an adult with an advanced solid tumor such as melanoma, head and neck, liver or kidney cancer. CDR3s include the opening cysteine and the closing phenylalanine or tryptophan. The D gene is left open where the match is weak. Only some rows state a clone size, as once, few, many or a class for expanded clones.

TGCGCCAGCAGCTTGGTTCCAGGGGCGACCTACGAGCAGTACTTC,CASSLVPGATYEQYF,TRBV5-1,TRBJ2-7,15,-,-
TGTGCCAGCAGCTTGGAAGGACAGGGGTCCCATGAGCAGTTCTTC,CASSLEGQGSHEQFF,TRBV5-4,TRBJ2-1,15,few,TRBD1
TGTGCCAGCATACCATCGACTAGCGGGAGGGCCAAGCAGTTCTTC,CASIPSTSGRAKQFF,TRBV19,TRBJ2-1,15,-,TRBD2
TGTGCCAGCAATGGCGGGGGAAGGGGCGAAAAACTGTTTTTT,CASNGGGRGEKLFF,TRBV2,TRBJ1-4,14,once,-
TGTGCCAGCAGTTATTCTCGGGTCACGAGCTCCTACGAGCAGTACTTC,CASSYSRVTSSYEQYF,TRBV5-4,TRBJ2-7,16,-,-
TGTGCCAGCAGCCCTGAAAGGTCCGTTAGTTTCATCTACGAGCAGTACTTC,CASSPERSVSFIYEQYF,TRBV11-2,TRBJ2-7,17,-,-
TGTGCCTGGAGTCAGAGGCGCCGGACTAGCAGTTTCGTGGAGACCCAGTACTTC,CAWSQRRRTSSFVETQYF,TRBV30,TRBJ2-5,18,-,TRBD2
TGTGCCAGCAGCTTACTAGGGCCTAGCGGTGAGCAGTTCTTC,CASSLLGPSGEQFF,TRBV11-2,TRBJ2-1,14,-,TRBD2
TGTGCCAGCAGCCCCAGGACCTCCCCGCGGGAGCAGTACTTC,CASSPRTSPREQYF,TRBV7-9,TRBJ2-7,14,-,-
TGTGCCAGCAGTCATCTAGCGGATCAAGAGACCCAGTACTTC,CASSHLADQETQYF,TRBV14,TRBJ2-5,14,-,TRBD2
TGTGCCAGCAGCCCGACAACTAGCACAGATACGCAGTATTTT,CASSPTTSTDTQYF,TRBV7-2,TRBJ2-3,14,-,-
TGTGCCAGTATCGGCTCCTATAATTCACCCCTCCACTTT,CASIGSYNSPLHF,TRBV19,TRBJ1-6,13,-,-
TGTGCCAGCAGCTTAGAAGTAGGAGGTGGACAGGGAACCTACGAGCAGTACTTC,CASSLEVGGGQGTYEQYF,TRBV11-3,TRBJ2-7,18,-,TRBD1
TGTGCCAGCAGCTTGTTGGTCAATTCGGGCAATGAGCAGTTCTTC,CASSLLVNSGNEQFF,TRBV5-4,TRBJ2-1,15,few,-
TGTGCCAGCAACACAAACTCAGGGGATGGCTACACCTTC,CASNTNSGDGYTF,TRBV6-6,TRBJ1-2,13,-,-
TGTGCCATCAGCGCAACGGGACCGGCGAACACCGGGGAGCTGTTTTTT,CAISATGPANTGELFF,TRBV10-3,TRBJ2-2,16,-,-